A single sample is the source of the 30 T cell receptor beta chains below, sequenced in a study of OX40 agonist ivuxolimab in advanced cancers. Data came from immunoSEQ multiplex PCR; TCRdb stores just in-frame clones and leaves some out. The table lists 75,000 to 80,000 clones, around 86% of them singletons. Sequencing used CD4+ or CD8+ T cells sorted from blood, obtained in a trial of the OX40 agonist ivuxolimab. The receptor source for this set is an adult with an advanced solid tumor such as melanoma, head and neck, liver or kidney cancer.

V usage is TRBV10-3 and J usage is TRBJ2-7, with TRBD1 matching 7 bases. After removal of 2 bases from V and 7 bases from J, the junction contained 5 bases not matched to a gene. The CDR3 has 13 amino acids. Germline CDR1 ENHRY, CDR2 SYGVKD. CDR3 sequence reads: CAISEDRVKEQYF. CDR3 sequence (DNA): TGTGCCATCAGTGAGGACAGGGTGAAAGAGCAGTACTTC.

The chain recombines TRBV18 with TRBJ2-3, with D hard to call. V lost 6 bases to trimming and J lost 4 bases, with 8 bases between them. CDR3 size: 12 residues. Germline V CDR1 and CDR2: KGHSH, LQKENI. The DNA of the CDR3 is TGTGCCAGCTCCCCGTCGGCAGATACGCAGTATTTT. It specifies CASSPSADTQYF.

This chain links TRBV7-7 with TRBJ1-1; no reliable D call. Germline assignment: CDR1 SSHAT and CDR2 FNYEAQ (reference sequence). This CDR3 spans 13 amino acids. Between the trimmed V and J ends, which lost 6 bases and 0 bases, there was a span of 8 bases. CDR3 DNA sequence: TGTGCCAGCAGTTCTAGCATGAACACTGAAGCTTTCTTT. It codes for CASSSSMNTEAFF.

To note about this clone: No conserved phenylalanine or tryptophan is present at the end of the CDR3, so a read error is the likely explanation. The DNA is left out, because the CDR3 cannot be placed on it with certainty; the CDR3 is given as TCRdb lists it. The V gene is TRBV11-2, the J gene TRBJ2-3; the tabulated D call, TRBD2, remains unverified against the DNA. Both ends counted, the CDR3 spans 13 residues. The germline V gene encodes CDR1 SGHAT and CDR2 FQNNGV. CDR3 residues: CASSVGSSRPNLV.

The chain couples TRBV10-1 to TRBJ2-1; a possible D gene is TRBD1 (6 bases). The germline gives CDR1 WNHNN, CDR2 SYGVQD (reference sequence). V lost 0 bases and J lost 4, with 16 bases in between. The CDR3 totals 17 residues. DNA for the CDR3: TGCGCCAGCAGTGAGTCGATCCAGGGGTCACATTACAATGAGCAGTTCTTC. It yields the protein CASSESIQGSHYNEQFF.

This CDR3 is CASSLHTAGELFF. The CDR3 DNA is TGTGCCAGCAGCTTACATACAGCCGGGGAGCTGTTTTTT. This sequence joins TRBV11-2 and TRBJ2-2, with D uncertain. Germline V gene lookup returns CDR1 SGHAT and CDR2 FQNNGV. The CDR3 length is 13 residues. V lost 2 bases and J 6 bases, leaving 7 bases between the germline ends.

Worth noting for this clone: The same CDR3 is also encoded by other DNA sequences in this sample. This chain connects TRBV6-5 to TRBJ2-7; D is unresolved. CDR1 and CDR2 (germline): MNHEY, SVGAGI. The CDR3 runs 12 residues. V was pared by 6 bases and J by 2 bases, with 8 bases between. The CDR3 sequence: CASSRGPYEQYF. DNA of the CDR3: TGTGCCAGCAGCCGTGGCCCCTACGAGCAGTACTTC.

The rearrangement joins TRBV18 to TRBJ1-2; D gene uncertain. This CDR3 comprises 13 residues. CDR1 is KGHSH, CDR2 LQKENI, per germline. V gave up 6 bases and J gave up 5 bases, with 13 bases separating them. The CDR3 spells CASSPRREYGYTF. The DNA for the CDR3 is TGTGCCAGCTCGCCAAGGAGGGAATATGGCTACACCTTC.

This chain uses TRBV28 with TRBJ1-2; TRBD1 aligns across 11 bases. V shed 5 bases and J 8 bases; nucleotides not matched to a gene: 10. The CDR3 totals 15 residues. The germline V gene encodes CDR1 MDHEN and CDR2 SYDVKM. The DNA for the CDR3 is TGTGCCAGCAGTCCCGGACAGGGGGCGGATCGGGGCTACACCTTC. The encoded protein is CASSPGQGADRGYTF.

The CDR3 here is CASSRGPYEQYF. As DNA, the CDR3 is TGTGCCAGCAGCCGTGGCCCCTACGAGCAGTACTTC. The V gene is TRBV6-6, the J gene TRBJ2-7; unclear D gene. CDR1 and CDR2 (germline): MNHNY, SVGAGI (reference sequence). The CDR3 runs to 12 residues. The V end lost 6 bases, the J end lost 2 bases, and 8 bases lay between the germline ends.

The chain carries TRBV28 and TRBJ1-2, with D possibly matching TRBD1 (5 bases). The CDR3 runs to 13 residues. V lost 11 bases, J lost 2 bases, and 15 bases lay in between. Germline V gene sequence: CDR1 MDHEN, CDR2 SYDVKM. The CDR3 DNA reads TGTGCCGGGGGGAGCGTCCCCAACTATGGCTACACCTTC. It codes for CAGGSVPNYGYTF.

The V and J genes are TRBV6-5 and TRBJ2-7; D is tentatively TRBD1 or TRBD2 (5 bases each). Trimming removed 2 bases at V and 2 bases at J, with 16 bases between. From germline, CDR1 is MNHEY and CDR2 SVGAGI. The CDR3 is 16 residues long. The CDR3 coding sequence is TGTGCCAGCAGTTACCTAAAATTTGGGGGTGCCTACGAGCAGTACTTC. It codes for CASSYLKFGGAYEQYF.

The chain employs TRBV25-1 and TRBJ1-5; 9 positions match TRBD1. CDR3 length equals 18 residues. Losses at the gene ends were 0 bases for V and 2 bases for J; bases not matched to a gene: 8. In germline, CDR1 is MGHDK, CDR2 SYGVNS. The CDR3 nucleotides are TGTGCCAGCAGTGAATATTTCCGGGACAGGGTAGGCAATCAGCCCCAGCATTTT. This gives the protein CASSEYFRDRVGNQPQHF.

About this clone itself: One end of the junction varies from germline; a read error may be responsible. The V call is TRBV5-4, the J call TRBJ1-1; 11 positions match TRBD1. Looked up from germline, CDR1 is SGHNT and CDR2 is YYREEE (reference sequence). The CDR3 has 17 residues. The CDR3: CASSQETMRGQGAQAFF. Here the CDR3 DNA reads TGCGCCAGCAGCCAAGAAACTATGCGAGGACAGGGGGCTCAAGCTTTCTTT.

This chain links TRBV5-6 with TRBJ1-3; 7 bases fit TRBD1. Trimming removed 3 bases from V and 2 bases from J; junction bases left unmatched: 5. Germline CDR1 SGHDT, CDR2 YYEEEE. The CDR3 is 15 amino acids. The CDR3 reads CASSSGTATGNTIYF. CDR3 in DNA: TGTGCCAGCAGCTCCGGGACAGCGACTGGAAACACCATATATTTT.

The chain is built from TRBV9 and TRBJ2-5; no clear D gene. The V end was cut by 1 base, the J end by 2 bases, with 3 bases between. Per germline, CDR1 SGDLS and CDR2 YYNGEE. This CDR3 has 12 amino acids. CDR3 DNA: TGTGCCAGCAGCGTAAATCAAGAGACCCAGTACTTC. Translating it yields CASSVNQETQYF.

The chain has TRBV6-5 and TRBJ1-6; 9 bases agree with TRBD1. Germline loops: CDR1 MNHEY, CDR2 SVGAGI. This CDR3 spans 15 amino acids. The V segment lost 0 bases and the J segment 10 bases; nucleotides outside the gene matches: 4. The chain's CDR3 is CASSYSRDRESPLHF. The CDR3 DNA follows: TGTGCCAGCAGTTACTCGCGGGACAGGGAGTCACCCCTCCACTTT.

The V call is TRBV7-3, the J call TRBJ2-2; the D gene is possibly TRBD1 (5 bases). This CDR3 is built from 14 residues. V lost 4 bases to trimming and J lost 1 base, with 7 bases between them. Germline V gives CDR1 SGHTA, CDR2 FQGTGA. CDR3 in DNA: TGTGCCAGCAGCTATGGACAGAACACCGGGGAGCTGTTTTTT. Residues: CASSYGQNTGELFF.

The rearrangement joins TRBV5-1 to TRBJ1-1, with no clear D. V shed 3 bases and J shed 4 bases, with 13 bases lying between them. The CDR3 has 14 amino acids. Germline V lookup: CDR1 SGHRS, CDR2 YFSETQ. For the CDR3, the DNA is TGCGCCAGCAGCTACCACGACTCGTTCACTGAAGCTTTCTTT. Residues: CASSYHDSFTEAFF.

The rearrangement links TRBV5-4 to TRBJ2-2, with 9 bases aligning to TRBD1. Germline CDR1 reads SGHNT; CDR2 reads YYREEE (reference sequence). Trimming removed 4 bases from V and 4 bases from J; junction bases left unmatched: 8. The CDR3 runs 16 residues. The CDR3 DNA is TGTGCCAGCAGCCCCGGGACAGGGAGGCGCACCGGGGAGCTGTTTTTT. This codes for CASSPGTGRRTGELFF.

This clone was picked up a small number of times. The J gene is TRBJ1-5, the V gene TRBV6-5; 9 bases match TRBD1. The germline V gene has CDR1 MNHEY and CDR2 SVGAGI. The CDR3 has 14 amino acids. J was trimmed by 6 bases and V by 6 bases; bases with no gene match: 6. The CDR3 sequence is CASRRTGDSQPQHF. The CDR3 DNA reads TGTGCCAGCAGACGGACAGGGGACAGTCAGCCCCAGCATTTT.

The chain combines TRBV5-5 with TRBJ1-3; D not resolved. Germline lookup yields CDR1 SGHKS and CDR2 YYEKEE (reference sequence). The V end lost 0 bases, the J end lost 0 bases, and 7 bases lay between the germline ends. The CDR3 sequence is 15 residues long. The CDR3 region is CASSLDSVSGNTIYF. CDR3 nucleotide sequence: TGTGCCAGCAGCTTGGACAGCGTCTCTGGAAACACCATATATTTT.

This sequence joins TRBV10-3 and TRBJ2-5; TRBD1 matches at 8 bases. The CDR3 covers 12 residues. With V trimmed by 8 bases and J by 5 bases, 4 bases remained unmatched. The germline gives CDR1 ENHRY, CDR2 SYGVKD. The CDR3 reads CAIGTGRETQYF. CDR3 DNA sequence: TGTGCCATCGGGACAGGACGGGAGACCCAGTACTTC.

The V and J genes are TRBV5-6 and TRBJ1-5, with D possibly TRBD1 on 5 matching bases. Germline assignment: CDR1 SGHDT and CDR2 YYEEEE. The V gene lost 4 bases and the J gene lost 6 bases, with 11 bases spanning the gap. The CDR3 sequence is 13 residues long. CDR3 nucleotide sequence: TGTGCCAGCAGCGCCAGGGCTGTTCAGCCCCAGCATTTT. It is translated as CASSARAVQPQHF.

The CDR3 loop is CASTPGIAAYEQYF. The CDR3 DNA reads TGTGCCAGCACCCCTGGAATAGCGGCTTACGAGCAGTACTTC. V is TRBV7-8 and J is TRBJ2-7; weak D call: TRBD2 (6 bases). With 7 bases removed from V and 4 bases from J, the gap between germline ends came to 17 bases. The germline gives CDR1 SGHVS, CDR2 FQNEAQ. CDR3 size: 14 residues.

The chain combines TRBV7-6 with TRBJ1-3; possible D gene TRBD1, 5 bases. Germline CDR1 and CDR2: SGHVS and FNYEAQ. This CDR3 spans 14 amino acids. V lost 2 bases and J 6 bases, leaving 11 bases between the germline ends. The CDR3 DNA is TGTGCCAGCAGCTTAACCGACAGTCCAAACACCATATATTTT. Translating it yields CASSLTDSPNTIYF.

The chain recombines TRBV4-2 with TRBJ2-2; D remains unclear. The CDR3 extends over 17 amino acids. V gave up 4 bases and J gave up 2 bases, with 17 bases separating them. Germline CDR1 reads LGHNA; CDR2 reads YNFKEQ. The CDR3 sequence is CASSRQLDGDNTGELFF. The DNA for the CDR3 is TGTGCCAGCAGCCGACAACTGGATGGTGATAACACCGGGGAGCTGTTTTTT.

The chain has TRBV7-2 and TRBJ1-3; no definite D call. Germline V lookup: CDR1 SGHTA, CDR2 FQGNSA. V was pared by 5 bases and J by 3 bases, with 5 bases between. This CDR3 region has 12 residues. DNA of the CDR3: TGTGCCAGCAGCGTGCTTGGAAACACCATATATTTT. Translation gives CASSVLGNTIYF.

The rearrangement joins TRBV5-4 to TRBJ2-3, with 9 bases matching TRBD2. Looked up from germline, CDR1 is SGHNT and CDR2 is YYREEE (reference sequence). Unmatched junction bases numbered 11, after V lost 4 bases and J lost 5 bases. This CDR3 is built from 16 residues. The CDR3 DNA follows: TGTGCCAGCAGCGCTACTAGCGGGTTGAGGGGAGATACGCAGTATTTT. This codes for CASSATSGLRGDTQYF.

The chain joins TRBV28 to TRBJ2-7; D is tentatively TRBD1 or TRBD2 (6 bases each). CDR1 and CDR2 (germline): MDHEN, SYDVKM. This CDR3 comprises 17 residues. V lost 2 bases, J lost 1 base, and 18 bases lay in between. The CDR3 spells CASSLDVSGGVSYEQYF. Here the CDR3 DNA reads TGTGCCAGCAGTTTAGATGTGTCCGGGGGCGTTTCCTACGAGCAGTACTTC.